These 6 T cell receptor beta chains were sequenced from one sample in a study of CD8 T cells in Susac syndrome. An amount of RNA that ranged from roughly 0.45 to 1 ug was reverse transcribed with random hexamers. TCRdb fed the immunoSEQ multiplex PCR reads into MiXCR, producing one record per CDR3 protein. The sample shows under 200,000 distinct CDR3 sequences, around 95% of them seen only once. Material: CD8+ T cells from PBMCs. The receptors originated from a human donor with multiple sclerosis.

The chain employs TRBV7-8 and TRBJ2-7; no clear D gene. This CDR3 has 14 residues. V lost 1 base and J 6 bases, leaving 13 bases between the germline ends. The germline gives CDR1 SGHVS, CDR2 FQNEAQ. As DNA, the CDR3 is TGTGCCAGCAGCTTAGAGGGCAGGTATACCGAGCAGTACTTC. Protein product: CASSLEGRYTEQYF.

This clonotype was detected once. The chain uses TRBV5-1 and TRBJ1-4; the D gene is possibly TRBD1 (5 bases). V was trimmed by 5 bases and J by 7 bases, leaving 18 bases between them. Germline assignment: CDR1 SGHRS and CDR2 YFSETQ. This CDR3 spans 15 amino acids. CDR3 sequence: CASSWGGRSSEKLFF. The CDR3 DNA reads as TGCGCCAGCAGTTGGGGCGGCAGATCAAGTGAAAAACTGTTTTTT.

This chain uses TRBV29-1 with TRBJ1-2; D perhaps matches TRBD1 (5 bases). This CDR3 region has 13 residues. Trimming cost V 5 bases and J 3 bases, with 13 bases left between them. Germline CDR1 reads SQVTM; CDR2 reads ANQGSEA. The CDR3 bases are TGCAGCGTTCCTTCACAGGTCGACTATGGCTACACCTTC. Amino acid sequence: CSVPSQVDYGYTF.

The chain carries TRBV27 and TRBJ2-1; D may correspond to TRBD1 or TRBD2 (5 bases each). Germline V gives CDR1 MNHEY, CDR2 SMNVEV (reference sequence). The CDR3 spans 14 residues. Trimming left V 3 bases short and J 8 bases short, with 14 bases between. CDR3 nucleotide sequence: TGTGCCAGCAGTTTGGCGCGAGGGGTCGATGAGCAGTTCTTC. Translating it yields CASSLARGVDEQFF.

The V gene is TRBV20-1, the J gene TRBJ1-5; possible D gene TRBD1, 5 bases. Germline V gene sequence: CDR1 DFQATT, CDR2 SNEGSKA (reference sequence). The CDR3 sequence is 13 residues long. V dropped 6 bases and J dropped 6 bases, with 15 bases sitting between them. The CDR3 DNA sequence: TGCAGTGCGCAGATGGGGCTAGGTCAGCCCCAGCATTTT. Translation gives CSAQMGLGQPQHF.

CDR3 coding DNA: TGCAGCGTCGTTGGGACAGGTGATCAACCGGGTGAGCAGTTCTTC. Its protein is CSVVGTGDQPGEQFF. The chain links TRBV29-1 to TRBJ2-1; the match to TRBD1 covers 8 bases. The CDR3 totals 15 residues. Trimming at V came to 6 bases and at J to 9 bases, leaving 16 bases not matched to a gene. CDR1 is SQVTM and CDR2 is ANQGSEA in the germline V gene.